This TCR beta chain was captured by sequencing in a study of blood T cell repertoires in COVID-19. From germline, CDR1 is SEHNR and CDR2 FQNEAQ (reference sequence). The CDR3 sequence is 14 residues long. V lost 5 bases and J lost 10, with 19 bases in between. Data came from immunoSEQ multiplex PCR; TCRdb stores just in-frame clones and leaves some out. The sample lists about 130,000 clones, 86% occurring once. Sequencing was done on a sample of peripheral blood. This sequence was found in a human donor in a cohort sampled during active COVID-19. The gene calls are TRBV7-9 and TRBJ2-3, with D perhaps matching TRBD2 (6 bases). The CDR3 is CASSASSVSPSQYF. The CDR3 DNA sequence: TGTGCCAGCAGCGCCTCTAGCGTCAGCCCTTCGCAGTATTTT.